This T cell receptor beta chain is drawn from a study of control samples from healthy donors and cancer patients. V was pared by 2 bases and J by 9 bases, with 3 bases of the junction left unmatched. CDR3 length: 14 amino acids. In germline, CDR1 is SGHNT, CDR2 YYREEE (reference sequence). Using immunoSEQ multiplex PCR, the repertoire was profiled, and TCRdb retains in-frame clones only, with some absent. The table has over 100,000 clones, over 75% seen once. Sequencing input: blood. The chain employs TRBV5-4 and TRBJ1-6; 9 bases match TRBD1. The sequence derives from a man aged 40-55 years in good health. As DNA, the CDR3 is TGTGCCAGCAGCTTTGACAGGGGGTTTTCACCCCTCCACTTT. Translating it yields CASSFDRGFSPLHF.